Below, one T cell receptor (beta chain) is given with its context. The data belong to a study of OX40 agonist ivuxolimab in advanced cancers. CDR3 length: 17 residues. Unmatched junction bases numbered 12, after V lost 4 bases and J lost 2 bases. In germline, CDR1 is SGHTA, CDR2 FQGNSA. TCRdb's copy holds only in-frame clones and misses some; the assay was immunoSEQ multiplex PCR. The profile covers about 52,000 clones, with around 85% appearing a single time and about 14% taken by the ten largest. The chain links TRBV7-2 to TRBJ2-3; 7 nucleotides match TRBD2. Source: CD4+ or CD8+ T cells sorted from blood, taken in a trial of the OX40 agonist ivuxolimab. This clonotype was obtained from an adult with an advanced solid tumor such as melanoma, head and neck, liver or kidney cancer. The CDR3 nucleotides are TGTGCCAGCAGCTCCGGGATGGGGGGGACCCACACAGATACGCAGTATTTT. It yields the protein CASSSGMGGTHTDTQYF. Full variable domain (outside the CDR3, taken from reference TRBV7-2 and TRBJ2-3): GAGVSQSPSNKVTEKGKDVELRCDPISGHTALYWYRQSLGQGLEFLIYFQGNSAPDKSGLPSDRFSAERTGGSVSTLTIQRTQQEDSAVYLCASSSGMGGTHTDTQYFGPGTRLTVL.